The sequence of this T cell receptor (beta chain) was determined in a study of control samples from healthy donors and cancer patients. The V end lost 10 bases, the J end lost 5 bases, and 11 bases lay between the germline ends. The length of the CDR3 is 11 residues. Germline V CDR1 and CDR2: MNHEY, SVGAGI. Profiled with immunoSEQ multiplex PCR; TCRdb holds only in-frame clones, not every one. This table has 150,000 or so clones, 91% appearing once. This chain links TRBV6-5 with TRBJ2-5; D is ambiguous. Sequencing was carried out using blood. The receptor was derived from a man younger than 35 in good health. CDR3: CATSRYETQYF. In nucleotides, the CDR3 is TGTGCCACCAGCAGATATGAGACCCAGTACTTC.